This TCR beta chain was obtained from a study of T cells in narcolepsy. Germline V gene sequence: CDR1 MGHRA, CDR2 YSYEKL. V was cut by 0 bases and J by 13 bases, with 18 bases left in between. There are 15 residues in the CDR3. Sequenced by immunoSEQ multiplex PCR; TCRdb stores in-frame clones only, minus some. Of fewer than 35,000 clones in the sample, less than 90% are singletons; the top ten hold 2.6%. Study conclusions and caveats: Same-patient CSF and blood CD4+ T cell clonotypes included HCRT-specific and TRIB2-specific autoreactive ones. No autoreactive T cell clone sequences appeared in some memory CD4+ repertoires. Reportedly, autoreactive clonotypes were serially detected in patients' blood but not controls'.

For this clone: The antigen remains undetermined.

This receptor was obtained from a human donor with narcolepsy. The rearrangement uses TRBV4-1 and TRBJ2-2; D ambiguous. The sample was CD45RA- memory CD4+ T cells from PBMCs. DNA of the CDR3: TGCGCCAGCAGCCAAGATGTCGGCCCGGAGAGAGGGCTGTTTTTT. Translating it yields CASSQDVGPERGLFF.